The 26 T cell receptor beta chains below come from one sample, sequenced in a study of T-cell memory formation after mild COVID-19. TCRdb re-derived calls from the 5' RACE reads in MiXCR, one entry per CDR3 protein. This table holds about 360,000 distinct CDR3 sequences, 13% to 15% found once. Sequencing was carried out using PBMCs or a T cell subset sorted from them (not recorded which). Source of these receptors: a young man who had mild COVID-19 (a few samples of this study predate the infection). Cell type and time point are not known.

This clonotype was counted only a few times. The CDR3 nucleotides are TGTGCCAGCAGCTTAGACAGGGCCTCAGAGACCCAGTACTTC. Translated: CASSLDRASETQYF. The gene calls are TRBV5-4 and TRBJ2-5, with 7 bases lining up with TRBD1. Germline V gives CDR1 SGHNT, CDR2 YYREEE (reference sequence). V lost 2 bases to trimming and J lost 4 bases; unmatched junction nucleotides: 5. This CDR3 has 14 residues.

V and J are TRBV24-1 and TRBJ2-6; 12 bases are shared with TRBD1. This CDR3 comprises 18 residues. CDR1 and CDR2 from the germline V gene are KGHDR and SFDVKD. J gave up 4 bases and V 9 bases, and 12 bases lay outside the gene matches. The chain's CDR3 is CATSTGTGGARGANVLTF. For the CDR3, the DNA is TGTGCCACCTCCACCGGGACAGGGGGCGCTCGAGGGGCCAACGTCCTGACTTTC.

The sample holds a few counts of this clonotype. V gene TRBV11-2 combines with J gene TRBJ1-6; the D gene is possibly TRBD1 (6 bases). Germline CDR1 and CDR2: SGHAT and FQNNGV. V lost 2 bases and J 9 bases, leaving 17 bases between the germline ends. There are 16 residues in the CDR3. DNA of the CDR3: TGTGCCAGCAGCTTACTCCCTGCAGGGGTAATTTCACCCCTCCACTTT. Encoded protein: CASSLLPAGVISPLHF.

CDR3 protein: CATSDPWVAGGRANTGELFF. The CDR3, as DNA: TGTGCCACCAGTGACCCATGGGTAGCGGGGGGCCGGGCGAACACCGGGGAGCTGTTTTTT. The chain joins TRBV24-1 to TRBJ2-2; 10 nucleotides line up with TRBD2. V lost 4 bases, J lost 0 bases, and 13 bases stayed unmatched. This CDR3 comprises 20 residues. Germline V gene lookup returns CDR1 KGHDR and CDR2 SFDVKD.

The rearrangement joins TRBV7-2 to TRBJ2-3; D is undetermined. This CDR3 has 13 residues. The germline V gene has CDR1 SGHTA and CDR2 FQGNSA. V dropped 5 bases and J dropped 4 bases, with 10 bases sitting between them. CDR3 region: CASSPLWADTQYF. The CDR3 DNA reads TGTGCCAGCAGCCCCCTCTGGGCAGATACGCAGTATTTT.

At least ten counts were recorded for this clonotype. The chain's CDR3 is CSARIDSPETQYF. CDR3 nucleotide sequence: TGCAGTGCTAGGATCGACAGCCCTGAGACCCAGTACTTC. The chain uses TRBV20-1 and TRBJ2-5, with D perhaps TRBD1 (5 bases). V was shortened by 3 bases and J by 5 bases, with 13 bases between the two germline ends. Looked up from germline, CDR1 is DFQATT and CDR2 is SNEGSKA (reference sequence). The CDR3 spans 13 residues.

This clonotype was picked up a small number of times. CDR3 loop: CASSVVKGYGYTF. CDR3 nucleotide sequence: TGTGCCAGCAGCGTAGTGAAGGGTTATGGCTACACCTTC. V gene TRBV9 combines with J gene TRBJ1-2; no firm D call. V was trimmed by 0 bases and J by 5 bases, leaving 8 bases between them. Germline lookup yields CDR1 SGDLS and CDR2 YYNGEE. The CDR3 is 13 amino acids.

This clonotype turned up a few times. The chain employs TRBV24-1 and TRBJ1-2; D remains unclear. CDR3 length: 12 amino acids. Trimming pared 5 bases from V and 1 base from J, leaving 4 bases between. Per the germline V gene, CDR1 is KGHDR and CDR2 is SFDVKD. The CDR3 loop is CATSGDNYGYTF. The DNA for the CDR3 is TGTGCCACCAGTGGGGATAACTATGGCTACACCTTC.

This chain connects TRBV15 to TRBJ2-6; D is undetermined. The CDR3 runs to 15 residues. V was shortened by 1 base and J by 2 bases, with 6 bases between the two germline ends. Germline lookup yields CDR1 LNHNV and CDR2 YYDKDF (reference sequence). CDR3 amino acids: CATSRGGAGANVLTF. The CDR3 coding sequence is TGTGCCACCAGCAGAGGAGGAGCTGGGGCCAACGTCCTGACTTTC. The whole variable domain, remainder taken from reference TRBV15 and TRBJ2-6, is DAMVIQNPRYQVTQFGKPVTLSCSQTLNHNVMYWYQQKSSQAPKLLFHYYDKDFNNEADTPDNFQSRRPNTSFCFLDIRSPGLGDTAMYLCATSRGGAGANVLTFGAGSRLTVL.

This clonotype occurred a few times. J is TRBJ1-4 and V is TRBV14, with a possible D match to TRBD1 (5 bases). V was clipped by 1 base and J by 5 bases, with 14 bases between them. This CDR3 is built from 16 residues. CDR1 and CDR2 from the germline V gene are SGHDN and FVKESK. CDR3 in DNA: TGTGCCAGCAGCCAAGTGGTTCCAGGGTACAATGAAAAACTGTTTTTT. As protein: CASSQVVPGYNEKLFF.

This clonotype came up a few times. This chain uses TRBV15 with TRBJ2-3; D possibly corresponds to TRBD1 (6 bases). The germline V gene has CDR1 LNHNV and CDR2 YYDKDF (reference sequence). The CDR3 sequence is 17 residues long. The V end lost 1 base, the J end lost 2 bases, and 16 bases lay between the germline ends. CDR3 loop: CATSRGVGAYNTDTQYF. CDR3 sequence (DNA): TGTGCCACCAGCAGAGGAGTGGGGGCCTATAACACAGATACGCAGTATTTT.

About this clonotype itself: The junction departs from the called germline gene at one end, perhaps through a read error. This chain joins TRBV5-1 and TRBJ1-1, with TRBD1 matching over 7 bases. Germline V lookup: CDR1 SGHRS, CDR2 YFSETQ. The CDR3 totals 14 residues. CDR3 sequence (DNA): TGCTCCAGCAGCCTGACAGGGTCGAACACTGAAGCTTTCTTT. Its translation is CSSSLTGSNTEAFF.

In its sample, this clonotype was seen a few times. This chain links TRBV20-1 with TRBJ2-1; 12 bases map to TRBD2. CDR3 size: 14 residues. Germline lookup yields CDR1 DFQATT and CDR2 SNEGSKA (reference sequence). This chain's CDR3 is CSLAGGHSYNEQFF. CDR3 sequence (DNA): TGCAGCCTAGCGGGGGGGCACTCCTACAATGAGCAGTTCTTC.

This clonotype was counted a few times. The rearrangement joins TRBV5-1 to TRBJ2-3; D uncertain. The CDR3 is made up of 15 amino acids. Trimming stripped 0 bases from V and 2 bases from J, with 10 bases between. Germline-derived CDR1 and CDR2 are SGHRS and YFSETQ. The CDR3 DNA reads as TGCGCCAGCAGCTTGGGGGTGGGAAACACAGATACGCAGTATTTT. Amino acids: CASSLGVGNTDTQYF. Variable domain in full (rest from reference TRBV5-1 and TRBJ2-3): KAGVTQTPRYLIKTRGQQVTLSCSPISGHRSVSWYQQTPGQGLQFLFEYFSETQRNKGNFPGRFSGRQFSNSRSEMNVSTLELGDSALYLCASSLGVGNTDTQYFGPGTRLTVL.

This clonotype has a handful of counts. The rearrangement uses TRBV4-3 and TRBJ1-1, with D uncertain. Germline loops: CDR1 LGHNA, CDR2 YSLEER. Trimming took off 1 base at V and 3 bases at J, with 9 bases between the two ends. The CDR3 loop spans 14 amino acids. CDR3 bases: TGCGCCAGCAGCCAAGTTGAGCGCTACACTGAAGCTTTCTTT. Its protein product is CASSQVERYTEAFF.

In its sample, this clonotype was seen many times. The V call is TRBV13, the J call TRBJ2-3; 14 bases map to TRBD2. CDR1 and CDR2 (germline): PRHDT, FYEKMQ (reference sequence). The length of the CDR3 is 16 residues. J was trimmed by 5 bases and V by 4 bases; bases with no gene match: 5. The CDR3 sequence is CASSSRLAGGQDTQYF. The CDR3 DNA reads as TGTGCCAGCAGCTCAAGACTAGCGGGGGGGCAAGATACGCAGTATTTT.

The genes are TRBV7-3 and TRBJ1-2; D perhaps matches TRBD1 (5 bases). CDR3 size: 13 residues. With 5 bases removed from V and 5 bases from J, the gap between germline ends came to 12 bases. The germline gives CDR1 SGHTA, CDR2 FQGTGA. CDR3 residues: CASSRGAGYGYTF. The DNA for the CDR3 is TGTGCCAGCAGCCGTGGGGCAGGGTATGGCTACACCTTC.

The CDR3 bases are TGTGCCAGCAGTGCAGACAGGGGAAGGCCCTCTGGGGCCAACGTCCTGACTTTC. It yields the protein CASSADRGRPSGANVLTF. V usage is TRBV6-2 or TRBV6-3 and J usage is TRBJ2-6, with 8 bases matching TRBD1. Germline V gives CDR1 MNHEY, CDR2 SVGEGT. After removal of 5 bases from V and 0 bases from J, the junction contained 9 bases not matched to a gene. The CDR3 loop spans 18 amino acids.

The CDR3 here is CATSDSSRYQETQYF. In DNA form, the CDR3 reads TGTGCCACCAGTGATTCCTCCAGGTACCAAGAGACCCAGTACTTC. The chain is built from TRBV24-1 and TRBJ2-5; D not certain. Germline lookup yields CDR1 KGHDR and CDR2 SFDVKD. The V end lost 2 bases, the J end lost 0 bases, and 9 bases lay between the germline ends. The CDR3 length is 15 residues.

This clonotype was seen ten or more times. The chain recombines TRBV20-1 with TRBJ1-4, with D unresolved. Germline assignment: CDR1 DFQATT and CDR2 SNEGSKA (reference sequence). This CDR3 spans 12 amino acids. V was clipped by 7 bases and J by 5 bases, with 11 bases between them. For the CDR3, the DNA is TGCAGTGGCGTGACTTTAAATGAAAAACTGTTTTTT. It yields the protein CSGVTLNEKLFF.

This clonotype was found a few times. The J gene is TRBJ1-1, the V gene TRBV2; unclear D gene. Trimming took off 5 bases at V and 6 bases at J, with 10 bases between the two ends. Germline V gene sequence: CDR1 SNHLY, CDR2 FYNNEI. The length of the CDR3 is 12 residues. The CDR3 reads CASSWESPEAFF. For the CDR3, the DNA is TGTGCCAGCAGTTGGGAGTCCCCTGAAGCTTTCTTT.

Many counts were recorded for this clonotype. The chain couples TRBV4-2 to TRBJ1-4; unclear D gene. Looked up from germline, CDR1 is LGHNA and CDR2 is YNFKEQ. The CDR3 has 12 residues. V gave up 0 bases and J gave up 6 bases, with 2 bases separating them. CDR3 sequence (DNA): TGTGCCAGCAGCCAAGAGGATGAAAAACTGTTTTTT. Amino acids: CASSQEDEKLFF.

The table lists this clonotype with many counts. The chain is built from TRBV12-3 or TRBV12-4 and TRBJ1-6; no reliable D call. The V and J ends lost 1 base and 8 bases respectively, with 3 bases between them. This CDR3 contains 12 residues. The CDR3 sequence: CASSLEDSPLHF. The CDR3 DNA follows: TGTGCCAGCAGTTTAGAGGATTCACCCCTCCACTTT.

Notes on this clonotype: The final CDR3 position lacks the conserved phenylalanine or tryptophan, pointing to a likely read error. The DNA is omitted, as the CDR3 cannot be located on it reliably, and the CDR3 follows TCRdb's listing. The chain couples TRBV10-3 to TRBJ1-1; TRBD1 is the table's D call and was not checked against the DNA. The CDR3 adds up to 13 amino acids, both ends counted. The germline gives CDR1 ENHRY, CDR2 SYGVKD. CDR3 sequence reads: CAIRNGDSPGTTL.

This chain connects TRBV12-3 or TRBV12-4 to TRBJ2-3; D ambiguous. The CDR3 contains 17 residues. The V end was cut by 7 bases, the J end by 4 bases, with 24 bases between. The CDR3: CASILSAGYSGPDTQYF. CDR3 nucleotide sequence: TGTGCCAGCATCCTTTCGGCCGGATATTCGGGTCCAGATACGCAGTATTTT.

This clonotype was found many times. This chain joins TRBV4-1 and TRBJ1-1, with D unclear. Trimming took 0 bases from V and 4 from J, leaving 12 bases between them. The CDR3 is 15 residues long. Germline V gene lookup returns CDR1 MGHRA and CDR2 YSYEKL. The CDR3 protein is CASSQELVVGTEAFF. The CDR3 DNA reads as TGCGCCAGCAGCCAAGAATTGGTCGTCGGCACTGAAGCTTTCTTT.